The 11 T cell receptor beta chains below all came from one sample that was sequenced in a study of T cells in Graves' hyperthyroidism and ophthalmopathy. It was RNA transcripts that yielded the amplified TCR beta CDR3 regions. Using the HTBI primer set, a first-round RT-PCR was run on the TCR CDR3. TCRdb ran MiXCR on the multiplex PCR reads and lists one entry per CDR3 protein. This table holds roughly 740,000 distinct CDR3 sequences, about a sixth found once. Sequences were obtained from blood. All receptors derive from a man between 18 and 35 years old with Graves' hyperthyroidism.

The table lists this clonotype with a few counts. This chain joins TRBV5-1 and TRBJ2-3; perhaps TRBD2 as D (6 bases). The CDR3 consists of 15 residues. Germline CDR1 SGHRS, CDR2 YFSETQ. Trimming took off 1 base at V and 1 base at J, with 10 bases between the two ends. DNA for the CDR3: TGCGCCAGCAGCTTGATGGGAGGCGGCACAGATACGCAGTATTTT. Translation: CASSLMGGGTDTQYF.

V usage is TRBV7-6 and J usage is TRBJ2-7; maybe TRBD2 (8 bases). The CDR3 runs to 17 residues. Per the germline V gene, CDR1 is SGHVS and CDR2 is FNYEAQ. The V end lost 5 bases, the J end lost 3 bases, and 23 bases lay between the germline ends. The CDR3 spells CASSKTGTRGPGYEQYF. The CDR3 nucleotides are TGTGCCAGCAGCAAAACGGGGACTAGGGGGCCAGGCTACGAGCAGTACTTC.

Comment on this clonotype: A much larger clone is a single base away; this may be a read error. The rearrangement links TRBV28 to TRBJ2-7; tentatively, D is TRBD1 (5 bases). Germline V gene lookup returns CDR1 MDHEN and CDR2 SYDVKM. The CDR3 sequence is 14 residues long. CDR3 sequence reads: CTSRETGLGYEQYF. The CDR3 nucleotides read TGTACCAGCAGGGAAACAGGTCTGGGCTACGAGCAGTACTTC.

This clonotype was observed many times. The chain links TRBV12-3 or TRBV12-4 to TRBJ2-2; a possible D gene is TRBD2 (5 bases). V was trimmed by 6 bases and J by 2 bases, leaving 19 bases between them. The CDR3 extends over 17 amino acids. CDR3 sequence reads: CASSPEERTENTGELFF. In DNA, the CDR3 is TGTGCCAGCAGCCCCGAAGAGCGGACGGAAAACACCGGGGAGCTGTTTTTT.

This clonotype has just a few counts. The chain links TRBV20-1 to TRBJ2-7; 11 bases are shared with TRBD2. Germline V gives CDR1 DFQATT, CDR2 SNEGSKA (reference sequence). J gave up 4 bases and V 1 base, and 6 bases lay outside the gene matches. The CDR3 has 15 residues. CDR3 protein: CSARALAGGWYEQYF. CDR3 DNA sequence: TGCAGTGCTAGAGCTTTAGCGGGAGGGTGGTACGAGCAGTACTTC.

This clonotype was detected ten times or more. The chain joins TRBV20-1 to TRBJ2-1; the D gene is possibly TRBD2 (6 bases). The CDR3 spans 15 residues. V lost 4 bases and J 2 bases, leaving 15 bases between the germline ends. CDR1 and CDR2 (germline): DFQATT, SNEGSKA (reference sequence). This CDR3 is CSATRSGSTYNEQFF. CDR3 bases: TGCAGTGCTACCCGTAGCGGATCTACCTACAATGAGCAGTTCTTC.

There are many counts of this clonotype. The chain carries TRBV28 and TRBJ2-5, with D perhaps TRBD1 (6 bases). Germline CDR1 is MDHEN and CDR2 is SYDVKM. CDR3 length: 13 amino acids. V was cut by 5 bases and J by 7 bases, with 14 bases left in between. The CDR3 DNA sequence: TGTGCCAGCAGTACTGGGGGCCCCGGGACCCAGTACTTC. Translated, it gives CASSTGGPGTQYF.

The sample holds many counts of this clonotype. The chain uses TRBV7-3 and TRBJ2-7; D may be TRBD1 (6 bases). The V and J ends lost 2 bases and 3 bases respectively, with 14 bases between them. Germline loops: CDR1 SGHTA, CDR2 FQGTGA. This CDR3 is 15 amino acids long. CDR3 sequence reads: CASSLEGGGGYEQYF. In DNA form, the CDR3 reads TGTGCCAGCAGCTTAGAAGGTGGGGGCGGCTACGAGCAGTACTTC.

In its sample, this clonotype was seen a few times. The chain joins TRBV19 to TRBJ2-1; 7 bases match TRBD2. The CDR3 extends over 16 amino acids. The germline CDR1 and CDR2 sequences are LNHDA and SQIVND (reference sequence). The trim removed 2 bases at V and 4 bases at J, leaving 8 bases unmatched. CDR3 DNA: TGTGCCAGTAGTATATCCGCGGGAGTCTCGTACAATGAGCAGTTCTTC. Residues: CASSISAGVSYNEQFF.

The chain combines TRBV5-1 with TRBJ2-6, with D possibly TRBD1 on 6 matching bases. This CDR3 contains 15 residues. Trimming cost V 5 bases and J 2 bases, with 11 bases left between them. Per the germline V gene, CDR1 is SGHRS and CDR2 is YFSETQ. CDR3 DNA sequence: TGCGCCAGCAGACTCGACAGGCCTGGGGCCAACGTCCTGACTTTC. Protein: CASRLDRPGANVLTF.

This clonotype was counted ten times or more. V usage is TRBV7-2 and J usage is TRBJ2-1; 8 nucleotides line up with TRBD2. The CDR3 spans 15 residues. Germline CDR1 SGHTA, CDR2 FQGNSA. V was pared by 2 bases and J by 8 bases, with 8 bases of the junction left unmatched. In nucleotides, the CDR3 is TGTGCCAGCAGCTTACAAGCGGGAGTGTGGGATGAGCAGTTCTTC. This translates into CASSLQAGVWDEQFF.